These 21 T cell receptor beta chains came from one sample sequenced in a study of CD8+ T cells in alopecia areata. Extracted from the samples, RNA was reverse transcribed into cDNA to serve as the sequencing template. Sequenced by immunoSEQ multiplex PCR; TCRdb stores in-frame clones only, minus some. This sample has approximately 200,000 clones; 55% to 70% occur once, and the top ten carry around 3.2%. Treatment: oral pan-JAK inhibitor, 5-10 mg twice daily. This specimen consisted of CD4+ T cells sorted from blood, obtained at week 4, from a patient treated with tofacitinib. These receptor sequences come from a human donor with alopecia areata.

The rearrangement joins TRBV6-5 to TRBJ1-4; D is perhaps TRBD1 (5 bases). V was cut by 2 bases and J by 5 bases, with 12 bases left in between. The CDR3 has 15 amino acids. CDR1 is MNHEY and CDR2 is SVGAGI in the germline V gene. The CDR3 spells CASSYTAGLNEKLFF. CDR3 nucleotide sequence: TGTGCCAGCAGTTACACGGCAGGGCTCAATGAAAAACTGTTTTTT.

This clone has a handful of counts. J is TRBJ1-2 and V is TRBV7-2; D gene ambiguous. V lost 1 base and J lost 4, with 13 bases in between. The CDR3 has 15 residues. Germline values: CDR1 SGHTA, CDR2 FQGNSA. The CDR3 reads CASSLVKAGLYGYTF. The CDR3 DNA reads as TGTGCCAGCAGCTTAGTCAAGGCAGGCCTCTATGGCTACACCTTC.

The V gene is TRBV29-1, the J gene TRBJ2-2; D may be TRBD1 or TRBD2 (5 bases each). V lost 6 bases and J lost 1, with 12 bases in between. CDR1 SQVTM and CDR2 ANQGSEA come from the germline V gene. This CDR3 has 14 residues. The CDR3 sequence is CSVLRGVNTGELFF. For the CDR3, the DNA is TGCAGCGTCCTCAGAGGGGTGAACACCGGGGAGCTGTTTTTT.

This clone was recorded only once. This chain uses TRBV4-3 with TRBJ1-1; D is perhaps TRBD1 (5 bases). The germline V and J ends were trimmed by 0 bases and 1 base, with 6 bases remaining between them. Per germline, CDR1 LGHNA and CDR2 YSLEER. This CDR3 has 14 residues. CDR3: CASSQDDRNTEAFF. CDR3 nucleotides: TGCGCCAGCAGCCAAGACGACAGGAACACTGAAGCTTTCTTT.

Only one count was recorded for this clone. CDR3 DNA: TGTGCCAGCAGTGGGGGACAGGGGAGAGTAATCGGAGATGGCTACACCTTC. Encoded protein: CASSGGQGRVIGDGYTF. The genes are TRBV6-1 and TRBJ1-2; 10 bases align to TRBD1. CDR1 is MNHNS and CDR2 is SASEGT in the germline V gene. This CDR3 spans 17 amino acids. V gave up 4 bases and J gave up 6 bases; unmatched junction bases: 14.

The V and J genes are TRBV28 and TRBJ2-5, with 7 bases that match TRBD2. The CDR3 runs 11 residues. The germline gives CDR1 MDHEN, CDR2 SYDVKM. The V gene end was trimmed by 6 bases and the J gene end by 11 bases; junction bases not matched to a gene: 6. CDR3 sequence: CASSLGGGQYF. The CDR3 coding sequence is TGTGCCAGCAGCCTAGGCGGGGGTCAGTACTTC.

This clone occurred once. The chain couples TRBV29-1 to TRBJ2-3, with D possibly being TRBD1 or TRBD2 (5 bases each). The CDR3 extends over 14 amino acids. The ends were cut back, 7 bases at V and 8 bases at J, with 22 bases in the middle. Germline V lookup: CDR1 SQVTM, CDR2 ANQGSEA. The CDR3 DNA follows: TGCAGCGCGAGATTCGACGTGGGTGGGGGTACGCAGTATTTT. This encodes CSARFDVGGGTQYF.

This clone was detected a few times. The V call is TRBV7-9, the J call TRBJ1-2, with TRBD1 matching over 8 bases. V trimming: 3 bases; J trimming: 4 bases; junction bases outside the gene matches: 7. Germline CDR1 reads SEHNR; CDR2 reads FQNEAQ (reference sequence). The CDR3 spans 15 residues. CDR3 bases: TGTGCCAGCAGCTTCGGGTCGGACAGGGCCTATGGCTACACCTTC. This gives the protein CASSFGSDRAYGYTF.

The rearrangement uses TRBV2 and TRBJ2-1; 9 bases are shared with TRBD2. In germline, CDR1 is SNHLY, CDR2 FYNNEI. This CDR3 spans 16 amino acids. Germline trimming cut 6 bases from V and 10 bases from J; bases unmatched to any gene: 16. For the CDR3, the DNA is TGTGCCAGCAGACTCAGGCGGGGGGGCCGAATTGAGGAGCAGTTCTTC. Protein sequence: CASRLRRGGRIEEQFF.

This clone was counted a few times. This chain connects TRBV11-2 to TRBJ2-5; a weak D match, TRBD2 (5 bases). CDR3 length: 17 amino acids. V dropped 0 bases and J dropped 1 base, with 15 bases sitting between them. Germline V lookup: CDR1 SGHAT, CDR2 FQNNGV. The CDR3 here is CASSLDQEVHSQETQYF. Here the CDR3 DNA reads TGTGCCAGCAGCTTAGATCAGGAGGTTCATTCCCAAGAGACCCAGTACTTC.

This CDR3 reads CASSLKGEAAEAFF. CDR3 nucleotide sequence: TGTGCCAGCAGCTTAAAAGGGGAGGCGGCTGAAGCTTTCTTT. The chain recombines TRBV7-8 with TRBJ1-1, with D maybe TRBD1 (5 bases). Germline CDR1 reads SGHVS; CDR2 reads FQNEAQ. The V end lost 2 bases, the J end lost 6 bases, and 13 bases lay between the germline ends. This CDR3 is 14 amino acids long.

The CDR3 coding sequence is TGCAGCATCTATGGGCGCGATGGGCATGGCTACACCTTC. Its protein product is CSIYGRDGHGYTF. The chain joins TRBV29-1 to TRBJ1-2; D unresolved. V was trimmed by 8 bases and J by 6 bases, leaving 19 bases between them. The CDR3 spans 13 residues. Germline CDR1 reads SQVTM; CDR2 reads ANQGSEA. Based on the CDR3 plus reference TRBV29-1 and TRBJ1-2, the full variable domain is SAVISQKPSRDICQRGTSLTIQCQVDSQVTMMFWYRQQPGQSLTLIATANQGSEATYESGFVIDKFPISRPNLTFSTLTVSNMSPEDSSIYLCSIYGRDGHGYTFGSGTRLTVV.

This sequence joins TRBV30 and TRBJ1-6; D ambiguous. This CDR3 has 14 amino acids. V lost 0 bases and J lost 13, with 16 bases in between. Germline CDR1 is GTSNPN and CDR2 is SVGIG (reference sequence). The CDR3 protein is CAWSVTSTSVPLHF. CDR3 bases: TGTGCCTGGAGTGTAACGAGTACTTCGGTCCCCCTCCACTTT.

This clone was detected only once. V and J are TRBV19 and TRBJ2-7; D uncertain. Between the trimmed V and J ends, which lost 3 bases and 2 bases, there was a span of 11 bases. This CDR3 is built from 14 residues. CDR1 and CDR2 (germline): LNHDA, SQIVND (reference sequence). The CDR3 DNA sequence: TGTGCCAGTAGTATCCTGCACGAGACCTACGAGCAGTACTTC. Protein: CASSILHETYEQYF.

The chain couples TRBV29-1 to TRBJ2-7, with 8 positions matching TRBD2. The CDR3 is 13 amino acids. The trim removed 5 bases at V and 4 bases at J, leaving 7 bases unmatched. Germline-derived CDR1 and CDR2 are SQVTM and ANQGSEA. CDR3 coding DNA: TGCAGCGTTATCGGGGGGGTGACGTACGAGCAGTACTTC. Its protein product is CSVIGGVTYEQYF.

This chain links TRBV5-4 with TRBJ1-5, with D possibly being TRBD1 (5 bases). The CDR3 has 14 residues. CDR1 SGHNT and CDR2 YYREEE come from the germline V gene (reference sequence). With 3 bases removed from V and 6 bases from J, the gap between germline ends came to 13 bases. CDR3: CASSWDGMLQPQHF. The DNA for the CDR3 is TGTGCCAGCAGCTGGGACGGGATGCTTCAGCCCCAGCATTTT.

V is TRBV29-1 and J is TRBJ2-3; no reliable D call. V was pared by 3 bases and J by 6 bases, with 16 bases between. Germline CDR1 is SQVTM and CDR2 is ANQGSEA. The CDR3 consists of 14 residues. The CDR3 region is CSVDDGSIHDTQYF. The CDR3 nucleotides are TGCAGCGTTGATGACGGCAGCATCCACGATACGCAGTATTTT.

The chain recombines TRBV14 with TRBJ1-6; 7 positions match TRBD1. Trimming cost V 5 bases and J 10 bases; bases outside gene matches: 8. The CDR3 is 14 amino acids. Germline assignment: CDR1 SGHDN and CDR2 FVKESK. The CDR3 region has the DNA TGTGCCAGCAGCGTTACAGGGGTCCCCTCACCCCTCCACTTT. Translated: CASSVTGVPSPLHF.

This chain connects TRBV9 to TRBJ1-2, with TRBD1 identical over 9 bases. Germline assignment: CDR1 SGDLS and CDR2 YYNGEE. The CDR3 is 16 amino acids. J gave up 2 bases and V 5 bases, and 10 bases lay outside the gene matches. As DNA, the CDR3 is TGTGCCAGCAGGGGGACAGGGTCATCTCGGAACTATGGCTACACCTTC. Translated, it gives CASRGTGSSRNYGYTF.

This chain uses TRBV7-8 with TRBJ1-3; D remains ambiguous. CDR3 length equals 15 residues. Trimming cost V 4 bases and J 3 bases, with 13 bases left between them. Germline CDR1 SGHVS, CDR2 FQNEAQ. The CDR3 loop reads CASSSSDTLGNTIYF. The CDR3, as DNA: TGTGCCAGCAGCTCATCAGACACCCTTGGAAACACCATATATTTT.

This clone appeared a few times. The chain has TRBV5-1 and TRBJ1-2; TRBD1 is a possible D gene (5 bases). Deletions cut 0 bases from V and 2 bases from J, with 8 bases between. The CDR3 runs 14 residues. CDR1 and CDR2 (germline): SGHRS, YFSETQ. CDR3 DNA sequence: TGCGCCAGCAGCTTGGATGGGGGGAACTATGGCTACACCTTC. It specifies CASSLDGGNYGYTF.